This TCR beta chain appears in the sequencing data of a study of T-cell memory formation after mild COVID-19. Study context: Each donor largely had its own TCR clusters.

This clonotype was seen ten or more times. TCRdb re-derived calls from the 5' RACE reads in MiXCR, one entry per CDR3 protein. The table lists more than 85,000 distinct CDR3 sequences, 11% of them singletons. Specimen: PBMCs or a T cell subset sorted from them (not recorded which). The receptor was isolated from a man aged 18 to 30 who had mild COVID-19 (a few samples of this study predate the infection). Cell type and time point are not known.

The CDR3 spells CASRWGADTEAFF. The CDR3 DNA reads TGTGCCAGCAGGTGGGGCGCCGACACTGAAGCTTTCTTT. V gene TRBV6-2 or TRBV6-3 combines with J gene TRBJ1-1, with TRBD1 as a possible D gene (5 bases). V was shortened by 6 bases and J by 3 bases, with 11 bases between the two germline ends. The CDR3 spans 13 residues. Germline CDR1 MNHEY, CDR2 SVGEGT.